This T cell receptor beta chain was sequenced in a study of shared clonotypes between healthy human individuals. Trimming removed 0 bases at V and 5 bases at J, with 7 bases between. CDR3 length: 13 residues. Germline values: CDR1 SEHNR, CDR2 FQNEAQ (reference sequence). The table came from immunoSEQ multiplex PCR; TCRdb's copy has only in-frame clones and leaves some out. The profile shows around 940,000 clones, 70% to 85% of them singletons. The sample comprised memory CD4+ T cells sorted from blood. Subset specified: CD45RA-negative fraction. This chain uses TRBV7-9 with TRBJ2-5, with D maybe TRBD2 (5 bases). The TCR sequence derives from a man between 18 and 29 years old in good health. The DNA of the CDR3 is TGTGCCAGCAGCTTAGCAGGGAGCGAGACCCAGTACTTC. Residues: CASSLAGSETQYF.